The 21 T cell receptor beta chains given below trace back to one sample, sequenced in a study of T cells after yellow fever vaccination. TCRdb reanalysed the 5' RACE reads using MiXCR and keeps one entry per CDR3 protein. The repertoire holds fewer than 650,000 distinct CDR3 sequences, 21% seen once, with roughly 16% in the top ten. Source: PBMCs, taken approximately 22 days after the first yellow fever vaccination. These TCRs come from a man aged 18-30 years who received the YFV17D yellow fever vaccine.

This clonotype turned up a few times. The rearrangement uses TRBV12-3 or TRBV12-4 and TRBJ2-5, with 12 bases fitting TRBD2. The ends lost 6 bases at V and 5 bases at J; junction bases unmatched: 7. CDR3 length equals 15 residues. The CDR3 reads CASRMTSGGGETQYF. CDR3 DNA sequence: TGTGCCAGCAGGATGACTAGCGGGGGAGGGGAGACCCAGTACTTC.

V is TRBV7-9 and J is TRBJ1-5, with no clear D. The V end was cut by 5 bases, the J end by 6 bases, with 11 bases between. The CDR3 consists of 13 residues. CDR1 is SEHNR, CDR2 FQNEAQ, per germline (reference sequence). As DNA, the CDR3 is TGTGCCAGCAGCCTTCAGGCTGGTCAGCCCCAGCATTTT. Protein: CASSLQAGQPQHF.

Here the CDR3 DNA reads TGCGCCAGCAGCCGAGGGGGGTTTGAAGAAAAACTGTTTTTT. It is translated as CASSRGGFEEKLFF. The chain is built from TRBV4-3 and TRBJ1-4; TRBD1 is a possible D gene (6 bases). Trimming pared 4 bases from V and 8 bases from J, leaving 14 bases between. CDR1 and CDR2 (germline): LGHNA, YSLEER. The CDR3 length is 14 residues.

This rearrangement joins TRBV3-1 to TRBJ2-4, with D possibly TRBD2 on 5 matching bases. Per the germline V gene, CDR1 is LGHDT and CDR2 is YNNKEL (reference sequence). Trimming pared 2 bases from V and 10 bases from J, leaving 9 bases between. CDR3 length equals 12 residues. In DNA, the CDR3 is TGTGCCAGCAGCCAACCTTCGGGGATTCAGTACTTC. This translates into CASSQPSGIQYF.

The V gene is TRBV6-2 or TRBV6-3, the J gene TRBJ2-4; 10 nucleotides agree with TRBD1. This CDR3 is built from 15 residues. Germline values: CDR1 MNHEY, CDR2 SVGEGT. V trimming: 6 bases; J trimming: 6 bases; junction bases outside the gene matches: 8. The DNA of the CDR3 is TGTGCCAGCAGAAGATCCGGGACAGGGGCAAACATTCAGTACTTC. Translated: CASRRSGTGANIQYF.

CDR3 DNA sequence: TGTGCCAGCAGCCCGGACAGAACCTATGGCTACACCTTC. Amino acids: CASSPDRTYGYTF. This chain joins TRBV7-2 and TRBJ1-2; TRBD1 might be the D (6 bases). The CDR3 sequence is 13 residues long. The V end was cut by 5 bases, the J end by 4 bases, with 11 bases between. The germline V gene has CDR1 SGHTA and CDR2 FQGNSA.

The rearrangement links TRBV5-1 to TRBJ2-3; TRBD1 agrees at 9 bases. The germline V gene has CDR1 SGHRS and CDR2 YFSETQ. This CDR3 spans 15 amino acids. V was pared by 4 bases and J by 5 bases, with 8 bases of the junction left unmatched. The CDR3 protein is CASSDSGQGKDTQYF. CDR3 nucleotides: TGCGCCAGCAGCGACTCGGGACAGGGTAAAGATACGCAGTATTTT.

This rearrangement joins TRBV20-1 to TRBJ1-1; a possible D gene is TRBD1 (5 bases). CDR3 size: 16 residues. Germline values: CDR1 DFQATT, CDR2 SNEGSKA (reference sequence). Trimming took 1 base from V and 0 from J, leaving 15 bases between them. CDR3 coding DNA: TGCAGTGCTAGAGTGACGGGGGGAAGTATGAACACTGAAGCTTTCTTT. It encodes CSARVTGGSMNTEAFF.

The sample holds many counts of this clonotype. The chain combines TRBV2 with TRBJ1-2; D remains unclear. The germline V gene has CDR1 SNHLY and CDR2 FYNNEI. The V end lost 3 bases, the J end lost 4 bases, and 9 bases lay between the germline ends. CDR3 length: 13 amino acids. The CDR3 sequence is CASSDAAGYGYTF. The CDR3 DNA is TGTGCCAGCAGTGATGCGGCAGGCTATGGCTACACCTTC.

The rearrangement joins TRBV12-3 or TRBV12-4 to TRBJ1-2, with 8 bases lining up with TRBD1. The CDR3 is made up of 16 amino acids. With 6 bases clipped from V and 6 bases from J, the junction kept 15 bases outside the gene matches. The CDR3 DNA reads TGTGCCAGCAGCCACTTCCTACACCGGGACAGGAATGGCTACACCTTC. Translation gives CASSHFLHRDRNGYTF.

This clonotype was recorded many times. CDR3 nucleotides: TGCGCCAGCAGCCAAGATAAAGGACAGGGAGTACCAGATACGCAGTATTTT. Encoded protein: CASSQDKGQGVPDTQYF. The V and J genes are TRBV4-1 and TRBJ2-3; 8 bases line up with TRBD1. CDR3 size: 17 residues. V lost 0 bases and J lost 4; bases outside the gene matches: 9. Germline V gene data show CDR1 as MGHRA and CDR2 as YSYEKL.

In DNA form, the CDR3 reads TGTGCCAGCAGCCCCTATCGGGGCAGGCTTGGCGGTACGCAGTATTTT. Amino acids: CASSPYRGRLGGTQYF. The gene calls are TRBV3-1 and TRBJ2-3; D tentatively fits TRBD1 or TRBD2 (5 bases each). The V and J ends lost 4 bases and 8 bases respectively, with 22 bases between them. The CDR3 length is 16 residues. CDR1 is LGHDT, CDR2 YNNKEL, per germline (reference sequence).

The DNA for the CDR3 is TGCGCCAGCGGTCTGGGGAGCTCCTATAATTCACCCCTCCACTTT. It is translated as CASGLGSSYNSPLHF. The chain couples TRBV4-1 to TRBJ1-6; D is uncertain. This CDR3 comprises 15 residues. The V gene's germline CDR1 is MGHRA and CDR2 YSYEKL. Trimming pared 8 bases from V and 0 bases from J, leaving 11 bases between.

This clonotype showed up many times. The CDR3 nucleotides read TGTGCCATCAGTGAGTCGTCGGGTCTACAGCCCTATGGCTACACCTTC. Protein: CAISESSGLQPYGYTF. V usage is TRBV10-3 and J usage is TRBJ1-2; D remains unclear. The CDR3 covers 16 residues. V lost 0 bases, J lost 4 bases, and 15 bases lay in between. Germline V gene sequence: CDR1 ENHRY, CDR2 SYGVKD.

V and J are TRBV27 and TRBJ2-5; D is possibly TRBD1 (5 bases). The germline V gene encodes CDR1 MNHEY and CDR2 SMNVEV (reference sequence). Trimming removed 5 bases from V and 5 bases from J, with 15 bases in between. The CDR3 consists of 14 residues. CDR3 protein: CASSLQGTVETQYF. The CDR3 DNA follows: TGTGCCAGCAGTCTCCAGGGTACGGTCGAGACCCAGTACTTC.

The chain is built from TRBV3-1 and TRBJ2-5; TRBD1 is a possible D gene (5 bases). Germline CDR1 LGHDT, CDR2 YNNKEL (reference sequence). Deletions cut 3 bases from V and 4 bases from J, with 21 bases between. This CDR3 comprises 17 residues. The CDR3 DNA reads TGTGCCAGCAGCCACACCCTATATTCAGGGAATCGAGAGACCCAGTACTTC. Its protein product is CASSHTLYSGNRETQYF.

This clonotype was observed a few times. The chain combines TRBV9 with TRBJ2-1; no firm D call. CDR1 and CDR2 from the germline V gene are SGDLS and YYNGEE. The CDR3 has 12 residues. Trimming took off 0 bases at V and 8 bases at J, with 6 bases between the two ends. The CDR3 DNA follows: TGTGCCAGCAGCGTAGGATTCGATGAGCAGTTCTTC. It specifies CASSVGFDEQFF. Complete variable domain (other parts from reference TRBV9 and TRBJ2-1): DSGVTQTPKHLITATGQRVTLRCSPRSGDLSVYWYQQSLDQGLQFLIQYYNGEERAKGNILERFSAQQFPDLHSELNLSSLELGDSALYFCASSVGFDEQFFGPGTRLTVL.

The chain combines TRBV7-2 with TRBJ1-2; D uncertain. The CDR3 has 13 amino acids. The germline V gene encodes CDR1 SGHTA and CDR2 FQGNSA. Deletions cut 8 bases from V and 4 bases from J, with 14 bases between. The CDR3 here is CASGPGLPYGYTF. In DNA form, the CDR3 reads TGTGCCAGCGGCCCTGGGCTGCCCTATGGCTACACCTTC.

This clonotype was seen more than once but under ten times. The chain links TRBV6-6 to TRBJ1-1; D is uncertain. Trimming removed 7 bases from V and 3 bases from J, with 6 bases in between. Germline lookup yields CDR1 MNHNY and CDR2 SVGAGI (reference sequence). This CDR3 has 11 amino acids. The CDR3 DNA is TGTGCCAGCAAGCAGGACACTGAAGCTTTCTTT. Protein product: CASKQDTEAFF.

As DNA, the CDR3 is TGTGCCAGCTGCCGAGGGACTAGCGGAGTCATTCAAGAGACCCAGTACTTC. Protein: CASCRGTSGVIQETQYF. The chain combines TRBV7-4 with TRBJ2-5, with 11 bases fitting TRBD2. Looked up from germline, CDR1 is SGHVT and CDR2 is SQSDAQ. The J segment lost 2 bases and the V segment lost 8 bases, leaving 13 bases of the junction unmatched. This CDR3 region has 17 residues.

V is TRBV7-9 and J is TRBJ2-7; 8 bases map to TRBD1. Looked up from germline, CDR1 is SEHNR and CDR2 is FQNEAQ (reference sequence). The CDR3 extends over 15 amino acids. V lost 5 bases to trimming and J lost 2 bases; unmatched junction nucleotides: 8. The CDR3 protein is CASSDGQGTTYEQYF. The CDR3 DNA reads as TGTGCCAGCAGCGACGGACAGGGAACGACCTACGAGCAGTACTTC.